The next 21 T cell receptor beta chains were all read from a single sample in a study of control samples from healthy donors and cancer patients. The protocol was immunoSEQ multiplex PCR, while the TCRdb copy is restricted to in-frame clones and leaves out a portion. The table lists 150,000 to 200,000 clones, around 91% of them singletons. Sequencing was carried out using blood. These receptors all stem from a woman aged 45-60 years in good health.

The CDR3: CASSLSTGSGGELFF. The DNA for the CDR3 is TGTGCCAGCAGCTTATCTACAGGCTCGGGTGGGGAGCTGTTTTTT. The chain combines TRBV7-9 with TRBJ2-2, with D possibly TRBD1 on 5 matching bases. Deletions cut 2 bases from V and 8 bases from J, with 15 bases between. Germline V gene sequence: CDR1 SEHNR, CDR2 FQNEAQ (reference sequence). The CDR3 totals 15 residues. The full variable domain, with the rest looked up from reference TRBV7-9 and TRBJ2-2, is DTGVSQNPRHKITKRGQNVTFRCDPISEHNRLYWYRQTLGQGPEFLTYFQNEAQLEKSRLLSDRFSAERPKGSFSTLEIQRTEQGDSAMYLCASSLSTGSGGELFFGEGSRLTVL.

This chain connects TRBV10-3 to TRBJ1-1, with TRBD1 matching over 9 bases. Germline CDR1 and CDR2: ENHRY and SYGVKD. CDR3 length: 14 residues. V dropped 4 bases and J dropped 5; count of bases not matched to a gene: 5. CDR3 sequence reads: CAISGGTGFTEAFF. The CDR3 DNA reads TGTGCCATCAGTGGGGGGACAGGGTTTACTGAAGCTTTCTTT.

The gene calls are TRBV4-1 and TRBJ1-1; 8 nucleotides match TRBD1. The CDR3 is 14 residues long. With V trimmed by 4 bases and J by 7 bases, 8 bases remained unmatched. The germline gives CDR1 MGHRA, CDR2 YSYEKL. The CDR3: CASSRDRGKSEAFF. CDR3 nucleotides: TGCGCCAGCAGCCGAGACAGGGGAAAGAGTGAAGCTTTCTTT.

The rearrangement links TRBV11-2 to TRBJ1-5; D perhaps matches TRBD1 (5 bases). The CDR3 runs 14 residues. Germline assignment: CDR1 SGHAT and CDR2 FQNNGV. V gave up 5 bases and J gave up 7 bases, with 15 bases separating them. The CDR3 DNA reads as TGTGCCAGCAGCCTCCGGTTGGGGGAACAGCCCCAGCATTTT. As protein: CASSLRLGEQPQHF. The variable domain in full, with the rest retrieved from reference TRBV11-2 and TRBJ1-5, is EAGVAQSPRYKIIEKRQSVAFWCNPISGHATLYWYQQILGQGPKLLIQFQNNGVVDDSQLPKDRFSAERLKGVDSTLKIQPAKLEDSAVYLCASSLRLGEQPQHFGDGTRLSIL.

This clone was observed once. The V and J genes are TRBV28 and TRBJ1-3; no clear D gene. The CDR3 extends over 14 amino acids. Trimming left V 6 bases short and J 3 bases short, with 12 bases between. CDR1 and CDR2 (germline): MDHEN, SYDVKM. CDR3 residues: CASSDTLFGNTIYF. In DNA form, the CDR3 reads TGTGCCAGCAGCGATACCCTATTTGGAAACACCATATATTTT.

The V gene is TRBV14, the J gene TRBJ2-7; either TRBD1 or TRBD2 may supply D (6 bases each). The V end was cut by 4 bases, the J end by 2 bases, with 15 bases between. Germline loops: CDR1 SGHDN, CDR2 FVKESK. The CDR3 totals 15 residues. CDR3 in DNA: TGTGCCAGCAGCCGAACGGGGGCCTCAACCTACGAGCAGTACTTC. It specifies CASSRTGASTYEQYF.

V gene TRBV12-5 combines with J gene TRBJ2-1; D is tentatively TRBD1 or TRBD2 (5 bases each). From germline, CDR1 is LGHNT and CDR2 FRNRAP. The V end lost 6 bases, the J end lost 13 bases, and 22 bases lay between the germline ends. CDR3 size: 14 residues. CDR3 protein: CASGEPPRDLRQFF. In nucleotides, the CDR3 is TGTGCTAGTGGCGAACCGCCCCGGGACCTTCGACAGTTCTTC.

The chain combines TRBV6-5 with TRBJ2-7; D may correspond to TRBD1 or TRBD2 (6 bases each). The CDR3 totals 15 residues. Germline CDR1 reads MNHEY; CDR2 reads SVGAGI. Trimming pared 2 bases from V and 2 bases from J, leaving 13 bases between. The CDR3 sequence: CASSYGGGVAYEQYF. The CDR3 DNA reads TGTGCCAGCAGTTACGGGGGCGGGGTAGCCTACGAGCAGTACTTC.

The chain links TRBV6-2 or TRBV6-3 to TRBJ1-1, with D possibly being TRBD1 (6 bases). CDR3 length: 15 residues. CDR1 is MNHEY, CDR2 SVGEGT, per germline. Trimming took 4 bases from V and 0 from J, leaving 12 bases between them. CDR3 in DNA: TGTGCCAGCAGTTTGGGGGGCGGGATGAACACTGAAGCTTTCTTT. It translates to CASSLGGGMNTEAFF.

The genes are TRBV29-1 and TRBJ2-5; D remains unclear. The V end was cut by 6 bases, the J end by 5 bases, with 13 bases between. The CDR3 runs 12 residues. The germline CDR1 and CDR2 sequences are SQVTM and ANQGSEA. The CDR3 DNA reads TGCAGCGTGACCAGGTCGAGGGAGACCCAGTACTTC. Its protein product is CSVTRSRETQYF.

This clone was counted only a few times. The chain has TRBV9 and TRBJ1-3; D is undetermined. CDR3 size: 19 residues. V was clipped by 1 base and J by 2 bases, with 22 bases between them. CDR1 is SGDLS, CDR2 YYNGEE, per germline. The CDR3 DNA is TGTGCCAGCAGCGTATCCCCTATCGGGCGCACTTGGACTGGAAACACCATATATTTT. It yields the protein CASSVSPIGRTWTGNTIYF.

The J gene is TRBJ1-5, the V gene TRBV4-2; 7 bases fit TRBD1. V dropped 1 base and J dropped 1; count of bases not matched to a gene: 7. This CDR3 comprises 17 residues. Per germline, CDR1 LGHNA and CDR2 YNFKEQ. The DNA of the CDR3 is TGTGCCAGCAGCCAAGTCACAGGGGAGAGGAGCAATCAGCCCCAGCATTTT. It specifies CASSQVTGERSNQPQHF.

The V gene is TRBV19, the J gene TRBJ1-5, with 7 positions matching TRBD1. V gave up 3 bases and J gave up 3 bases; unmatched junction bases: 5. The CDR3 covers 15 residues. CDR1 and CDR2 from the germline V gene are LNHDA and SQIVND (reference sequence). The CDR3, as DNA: TGTGCCAGTAGTATGGCAGGGGGTGACAATCAGCCCCAGCATTTT. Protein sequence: CASSMAGGDNQPQHF.

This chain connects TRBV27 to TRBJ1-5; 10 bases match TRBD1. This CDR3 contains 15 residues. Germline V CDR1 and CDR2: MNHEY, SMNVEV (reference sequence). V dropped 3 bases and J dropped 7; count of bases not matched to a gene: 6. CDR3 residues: CASSFGTGVGQPQHF. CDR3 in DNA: TGTGCCAGCAGTTTCGGGACAGGGGTTGGGCAGCCCCAGCATTTT.

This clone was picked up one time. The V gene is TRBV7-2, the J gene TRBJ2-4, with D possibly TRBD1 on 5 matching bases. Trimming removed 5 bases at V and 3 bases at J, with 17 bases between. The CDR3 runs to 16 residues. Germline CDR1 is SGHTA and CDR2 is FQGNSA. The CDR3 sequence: CASSPSRGIYKNIQYF. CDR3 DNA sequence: TGTGCCAGCAGCCCCTCAAGGGGTATCTACAAAAACATTCAGTACTTC.

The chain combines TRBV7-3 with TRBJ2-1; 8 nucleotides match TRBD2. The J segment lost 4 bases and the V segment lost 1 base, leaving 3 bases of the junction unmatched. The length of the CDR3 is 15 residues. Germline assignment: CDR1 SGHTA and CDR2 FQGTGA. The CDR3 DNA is TGTGCCAGCAGCTTAATGGGACTAGATTACAATGAGCAGTTCTTC. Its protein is CASSLMGLDYNEQFF.

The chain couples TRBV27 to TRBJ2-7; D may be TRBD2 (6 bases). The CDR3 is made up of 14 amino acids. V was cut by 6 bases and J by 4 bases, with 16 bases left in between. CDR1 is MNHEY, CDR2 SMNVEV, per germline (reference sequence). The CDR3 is CASSLAGLRYEQYF. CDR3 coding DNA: TGTGCCAGCAGCTTGGCGGGGCTCCGATACGAGCAGTACTTC.

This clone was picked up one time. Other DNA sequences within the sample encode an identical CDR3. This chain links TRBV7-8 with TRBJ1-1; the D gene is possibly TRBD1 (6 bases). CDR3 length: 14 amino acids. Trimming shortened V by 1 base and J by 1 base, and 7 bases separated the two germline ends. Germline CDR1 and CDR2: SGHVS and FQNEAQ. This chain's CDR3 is CASSLGTANTEAFF. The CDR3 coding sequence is TGTGCCAGCAGCTTAGGGACAGCGAACACTGAAGCTTTCTTT.

The CDR3 bases are TGCGCCAGCAGGGGACAGGCTGGAAACACCATATATTTT. Translating gives CASRGQAGNTIYF. This chain joins TRBV5-1 and TRBJ1-3; 8 bases agree with TRBD1. This CDR3 is built from 13 residues. V lost 5 bases to trimming and J lost 2 bases; unmatched junction nucleotides: 0. CDR1 and CDR2 (germline): SGHRS, YFSETQ.

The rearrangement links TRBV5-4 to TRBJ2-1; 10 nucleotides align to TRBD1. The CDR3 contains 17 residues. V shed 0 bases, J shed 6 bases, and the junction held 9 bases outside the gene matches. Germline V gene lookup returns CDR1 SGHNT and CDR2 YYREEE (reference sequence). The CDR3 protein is CASSLGGGQGGSNEQFF. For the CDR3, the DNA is TGTGCCAGCAGCTTGGGTGGCGGACAGGGGGGAAGCAATGAGCAGTTCTTC.

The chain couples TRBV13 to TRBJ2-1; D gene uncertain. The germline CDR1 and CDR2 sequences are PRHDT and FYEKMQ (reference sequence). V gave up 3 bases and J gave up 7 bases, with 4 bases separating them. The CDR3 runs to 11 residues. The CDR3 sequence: CASSFHNEQFF. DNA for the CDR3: TGTGCCAGCAGCTTCCATAATGAGCAGTTCTTC.